This entry describes one T cell receptor (beta chain). The entry originates in a study of PD-L1 blockade in urothelial cancer. J was trimmed by 4 bases and V by 7 bases; bases with no gene match: 8. Germline values: CDR1 SGDLS, CDR2 YYNGEE. The CDR3 extends over 14 amino acids. Repertoires were generated with immunoSEQ multiplex PCR, while TCRdb's copy carries only in-frame clones and drops some. This table has 15,000 to 20,000 clones, about 80% appearing once. Time point defined: peripheral blood 6 weeks after treatment start. The receptor was isolated from a man in his forties or fifties with urothelial cancer. Here the sequenced sample was PBMCs, taken around atezolizumab (anti-PD-L1) treatment. The rearrangement joins TRBV9 to TRBJ2-3, with 8 bases fitting TRBD1. CDR3 DNA sequence: TGTGCCAGCTCTGGGACAGGAAGGGCAGATACGCAGTATTTT. This encodes CASSGTGRADTQYF.